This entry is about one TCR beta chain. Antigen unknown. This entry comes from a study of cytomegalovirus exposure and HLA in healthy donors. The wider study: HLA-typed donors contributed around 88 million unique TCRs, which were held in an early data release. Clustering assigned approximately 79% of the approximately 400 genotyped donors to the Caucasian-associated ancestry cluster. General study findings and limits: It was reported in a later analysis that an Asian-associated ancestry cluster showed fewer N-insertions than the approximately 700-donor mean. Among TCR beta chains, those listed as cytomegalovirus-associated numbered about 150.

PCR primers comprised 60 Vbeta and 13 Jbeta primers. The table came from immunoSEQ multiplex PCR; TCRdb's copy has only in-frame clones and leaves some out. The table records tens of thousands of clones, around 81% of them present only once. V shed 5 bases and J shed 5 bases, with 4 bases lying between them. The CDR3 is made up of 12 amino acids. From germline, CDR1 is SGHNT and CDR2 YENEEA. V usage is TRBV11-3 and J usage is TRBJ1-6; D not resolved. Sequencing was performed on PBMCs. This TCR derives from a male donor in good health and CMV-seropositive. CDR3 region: CASSNNNSPLHF. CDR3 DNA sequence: TGTGCCAGCAGCAACAATAATTCACCCCTCCACTTT.